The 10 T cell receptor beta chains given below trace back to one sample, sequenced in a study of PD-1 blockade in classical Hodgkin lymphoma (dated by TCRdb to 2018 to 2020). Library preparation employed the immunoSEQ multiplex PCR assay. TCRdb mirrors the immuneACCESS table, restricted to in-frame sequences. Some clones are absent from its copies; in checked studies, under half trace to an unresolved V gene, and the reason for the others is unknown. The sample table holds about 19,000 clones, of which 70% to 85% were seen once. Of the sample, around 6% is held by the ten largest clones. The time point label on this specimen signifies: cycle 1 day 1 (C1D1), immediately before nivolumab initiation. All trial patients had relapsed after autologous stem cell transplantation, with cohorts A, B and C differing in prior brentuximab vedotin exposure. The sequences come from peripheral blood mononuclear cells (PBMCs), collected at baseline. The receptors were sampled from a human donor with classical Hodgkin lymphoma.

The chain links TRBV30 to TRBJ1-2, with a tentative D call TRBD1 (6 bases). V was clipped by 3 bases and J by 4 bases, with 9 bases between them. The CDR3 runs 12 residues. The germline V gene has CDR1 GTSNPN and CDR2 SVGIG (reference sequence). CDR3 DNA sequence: TGTGCCTGGAGCTGGGACACCTATGGCTACACCTTC. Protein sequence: CAWSWDTYGYTF.

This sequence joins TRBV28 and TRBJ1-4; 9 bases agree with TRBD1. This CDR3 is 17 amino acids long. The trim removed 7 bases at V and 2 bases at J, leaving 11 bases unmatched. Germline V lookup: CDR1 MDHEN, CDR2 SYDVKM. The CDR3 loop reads CASTTPPGQGTNEKLFF. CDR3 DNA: TGTGCCAGCACTACCCCCCCAGGACAGGGGACTAATGAAAAACTGTTTTTT. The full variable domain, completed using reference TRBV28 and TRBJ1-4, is DVKVTQSSRYLVKRTGEKVFLECVQDMDHENMFWYRQDPGLGLRLIYFSYDVKMKEKGDIPEGYSVSREKKERFSLILESASTNQTSMYLCASTTPPGQGTNEKLFFGSGTQLSVL.

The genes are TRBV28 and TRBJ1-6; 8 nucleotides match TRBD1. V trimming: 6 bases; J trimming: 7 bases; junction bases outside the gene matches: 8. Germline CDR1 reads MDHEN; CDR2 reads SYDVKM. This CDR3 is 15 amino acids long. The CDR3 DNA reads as TGTGCCAGCAGGCCACACAGGGGGGGGAATTCACCCCTCCACTTT. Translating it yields CASRPHRGGNSPLHF.

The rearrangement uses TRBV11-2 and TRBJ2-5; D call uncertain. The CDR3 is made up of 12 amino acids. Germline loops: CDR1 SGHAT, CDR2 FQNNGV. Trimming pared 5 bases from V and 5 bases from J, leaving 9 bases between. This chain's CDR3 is CASSVAGETQYF. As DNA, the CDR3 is TGTGCCAGCAGCGTAGCCGGGGAGACCCAGTACTTC.

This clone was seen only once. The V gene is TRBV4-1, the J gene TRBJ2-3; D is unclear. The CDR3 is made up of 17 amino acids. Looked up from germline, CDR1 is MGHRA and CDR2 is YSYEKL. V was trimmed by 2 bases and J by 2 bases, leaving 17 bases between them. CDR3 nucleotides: TGCGCCAGCAGCCAATCCTTGAAGTCCTTCTCCACAGATACGCAGTATTTT. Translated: CASSQSLKSFSTDTQYF.

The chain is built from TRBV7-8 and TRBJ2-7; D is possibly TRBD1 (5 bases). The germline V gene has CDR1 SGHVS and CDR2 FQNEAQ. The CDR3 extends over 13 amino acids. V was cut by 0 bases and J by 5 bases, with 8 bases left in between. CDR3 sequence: CASSLADKNEQYF. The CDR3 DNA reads TGTGCCAGCAGCTTAGCGGACAAGAACGAGCAGTACTTC.

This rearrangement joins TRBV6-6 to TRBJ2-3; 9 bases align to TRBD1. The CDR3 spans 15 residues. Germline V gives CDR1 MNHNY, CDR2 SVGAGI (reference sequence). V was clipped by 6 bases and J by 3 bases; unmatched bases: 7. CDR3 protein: CASRIRDRATDTQYF. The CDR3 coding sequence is TGTGCCAGCAGAATCCGGGACAGGGCGACAGATACGCAGTATTTT.

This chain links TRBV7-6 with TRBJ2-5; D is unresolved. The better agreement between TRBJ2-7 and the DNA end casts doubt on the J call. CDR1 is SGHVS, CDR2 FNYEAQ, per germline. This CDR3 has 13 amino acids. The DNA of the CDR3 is TGTGCCAGCAGCTTAGGGGTATCCTACGAGCAGTACTTC. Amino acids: CASSLGVSYEQYF.

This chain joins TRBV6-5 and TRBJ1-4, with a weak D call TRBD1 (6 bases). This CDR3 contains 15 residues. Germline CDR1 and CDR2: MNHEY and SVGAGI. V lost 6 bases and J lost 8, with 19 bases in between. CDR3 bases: TGTGCCAGCAGGCCACTGACAGGCAAAAAAGAAAAACTGTTTTTT. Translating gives CASRPLTGKKEKLFF.

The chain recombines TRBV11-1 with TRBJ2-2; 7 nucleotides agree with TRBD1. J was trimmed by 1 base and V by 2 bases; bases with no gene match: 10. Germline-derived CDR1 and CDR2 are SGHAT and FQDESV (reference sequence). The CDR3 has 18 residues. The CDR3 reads CASSLLRPGQRNTGELFF. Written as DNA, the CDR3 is TGTGCCAGCAGCTTACTACGACCGGGACAGAGGAACACCGGGGAGCTGTTTTTT. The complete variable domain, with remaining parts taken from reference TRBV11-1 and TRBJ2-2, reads EAEVAQSPRYKITEKSQAVAFWCDPISGHATLYWYRQILGQGPELLVQFQDESVVDDSQLPKDRFSAERLKGVDSTLKIQPAELGDSAMYLCASSLLRPGQRNTGELFFGEGSRLTVL.